The rows below give T cell receptor beta chains drawn from one sample of a study of blood T cell repertoires in COVID-19. The data were produced by immunoSEQ multiplex PCR, yet TCRdb's version contains in-frame clones alone and is incomplete. The sample gives approximately 140,000 clones, around nine tenths of which show up once; roughly 4% is in the top ten. The specimen sequenced was peripheral blood. These receptors were taken from a woman in her thirties or forties with acute or convalescent COVID-19. The CDR3 runs from the conserved cysteine through the conserved F or W. The order of the fields is J gene, V gene, clone size, D gene, CDR3 protein, CDR3 DNA. A D gene is named only where the DNA matches it firmly. Some rows have no size entry. The others give once, few or many, or a class for an expanded clone.

J: TRBJ1-3; V: TRBV4-1; size: once; D: TRBD1; CDR3: CASSQGGGQVYSGNTIYF; DNA: TGCGCCAGCAGCCAAGGGGGGGGACAGGTGTACTCTGGAAACACCATATATTTT
J: TRBJ1-5; V: TRBV4-3; size: .; D: TRBD1; CDR3: CASSQDSTGGGSNQPQHF; DNA: TGCGCCAGCAGCCAAGATAGCACAGGGGGTGGGAGCAATCAGCCCCAGCATTTT
J: TRBJ2-7; V: TRBV3-1/TRBV3-2; size: .; D: .; CDR3: CASSQDPIKVPDRDYEQYF; DNA: TGTGCCAGCAGCCAAGACCCTATCAAGGTTCCCGACAGAGACTACGAGCAGTACTTC
J: TRBJ2-4; V: TRBV7-9; size: few; D: .; CDR3: CASGRGQADIQYF; DNA: TGTGCCAGCGGACGGGGACAAGCGGACATTCAGTACTTC
J: TRBJ2-1; V: TRBV27; size: .; D: TRBD2; CDR3: CASSLDSGSYNEQFF; DNA: TGTGCCAGCAGTTTAGATAGCGGGAGCTACAATGAGCAGTTCTTC
J: TRBJ2-1; V: TRBV11-2; size: .; D: TRBD2; CDR3: CASSLQRGADGQFF; DNA: TGTGCCAGCAGCTTGCAGCGGGGGGCTGATGGGCAGTTCTTC
J: TRBJ2-2; V: TRBV3-1/TRBV3-2; size: few; D: .; CDR3: CASRRGGAGELFF; DNA: TGTGCCAGCAGAAGAGGGGGGGCCGGGGAGCTGTTTTTT
J: TRBJ2-3; V: TRBV24-1; size: once; D: TRBD1; CDR3: CATSRDRGRTDTQYF; DNA: TGTGCCACCAGTCGGGACAGGGGAAGGACAGATACGCAGTATTTT
J: TRBJ2-3; V: TRBV11-2; size: .; D: .; CDR3: CASSLGASERTDTQYF; DNA: TGTGCCAGCAGCTTAGGGGCTAGCGAGCGCACAGATACGCAGTATTTT
J: TRBJ2-1; V: TRBV2; size: many; D: .; CDR3: CACCESSYNEQFF; DNA: TGTGCCTGCTGCGAGAGCTCCTACAATGAGCAGTTCTTC
J: TRBJ2-5; V: TRBV6-5; size: .; D: TRBD2; CDR3: CASRGLAGGETQYF; DNA: TGTGCCAGCAGAGGACTAGCGGGGGGGGAGACCCAGTACTTC
J: TRBJ2-4; V: TRBV9; size: .; D: TRBD2; CDR3: CASSVRLAGDGRAKNIQYF; DNA: TGTGCCAGCAGCGTCCGACTAGCGGGGGACGGGAGGGCCAAAAACATTCAGTACTTC
J: TRBJ1-6; V: TRBV4-3; size: .; D: TRBD1; CDR3: CASSREAGGNSPLHF; DNA: TGCGCCAGCAGCCGGGAGGCAGGGGGAAATTCACCCCTCCACTTT
J: TRBJ2-7; V: TRBV30; size: .; D: TRBD2; CDR3: CAWGIHSGGYEQYF; DNA: TGTGCCTGGGGGATCCACTCGGGGGGATACGAGCAGTACTTC
J: TRBJ1-5; V: TRBV18; size: .; D: TRBD1; CDR3: CASSLGTGDSNQPQHF; DNA: TGTGCCAGCTCACTCGGCACAGGGGATAGCAATCAGCCCCAGCATTTT